This record covers a single T cell receptor beta chain. The sample comes from a study of blood T cell repertoires in COVID-19. On the study more broadly: Samples of COVID-19 (acute and convalescent) were obtained from the United States, Italy and Spain.

Source study methods: Estimation of nucleated cell counts was performed using reference gene primer amplification. Assay used: immunoSEQ multiplex PCR; TCRdb lists only in-frame clones, some missing. V, J and clone size were drawn from that table, and D and trimming were deduced from the DNA. The sample holds 280,000 or so clones, almost 90% seen once. V dropped 1 base and J dropped 4; count of bases not matched to a gene: 9. Germline V gene sequence: CDR1 MGHRA, CDR2 YSYEKL. CDR3 length: 17 amino acids. Across under 25 US areas, participants ranged in age from roughly 18 to 95 years. This sequence was found in a woman between 18 and 30 years old with acute COVID-19. The chain is built from TRBV4-1 and TRBJ2-2; 7 bases align to TRBD2. The source material was PBMCs or T cells enriched from blood (not recorded which). CDR3 loop: CASSQAGQLAFTGELFF. The CDR3 nucleotides are TGCGCCAGCAGCCAAGCGGGTCAACTAGCGTTCACCGGGGAGCTGTTTTTT.